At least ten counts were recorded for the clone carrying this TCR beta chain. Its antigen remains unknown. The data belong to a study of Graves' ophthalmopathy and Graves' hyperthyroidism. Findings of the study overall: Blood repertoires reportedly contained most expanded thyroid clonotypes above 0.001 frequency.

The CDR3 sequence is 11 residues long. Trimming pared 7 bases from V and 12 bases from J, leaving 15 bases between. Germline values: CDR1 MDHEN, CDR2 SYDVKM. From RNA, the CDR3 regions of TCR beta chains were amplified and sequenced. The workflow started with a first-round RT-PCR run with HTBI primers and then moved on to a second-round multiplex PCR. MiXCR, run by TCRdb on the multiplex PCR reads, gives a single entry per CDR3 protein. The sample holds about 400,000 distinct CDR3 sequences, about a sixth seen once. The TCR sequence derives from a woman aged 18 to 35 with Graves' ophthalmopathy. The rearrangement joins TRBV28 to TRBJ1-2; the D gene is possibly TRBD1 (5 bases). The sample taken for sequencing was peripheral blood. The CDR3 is CASKIGRDHTF. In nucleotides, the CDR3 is TGTGCCAGCAAAATTGGCAGGGACCACACCTTC.